Listed below are T cell receptor beta chains from one sample, sequenced in a study of beta chain features in type 1 diabetes. Libraries were prepared by immunoSEQ multiplex PCR; TCRdb keeps only in-frame clonotypes and omits some of them. The sample has about 260,000 clones, about 71% seen once. The sample taken for sequencing was naive CD4+ T cells from blood. These receptors were collected from a man aged 30 to 39 in good health. Each CDR3 is given with its conserved first and last residue. The D gene is left open where the match is weak. Clone size, where shown, is once, few, many, or a class for clones that have expanded.

clone size,D gene,J gene,V gene,CDR3 DNA,CDR3 protein
NA,NA,TRBJ1-3,TRBV30,TGTGCCTGGAACCTCGTGAACACCATATATTTT,CAWNLVNTIYF
once,NA,TRBJ1-5,TRBV18,TGTGCCAGCTCGCCGACAGATACTCATCAGCCCCAGCATTTT,CASSPTDTHQPQHF
NA,NA,TRBJ2-2,TRBV18,TGTGCCAGCTCACCAGCTAGAGGCACCGGGGAGCTGTTTTTT,CASSPARGTGELFF
NA,NA,TRBJ1-6,TRBV4-2,TGTGCCAGCAGCCAAGTGGGCGCCCGGGACTCCGCCCTCCACTTT,CASSQVGARDSALHF
NA,NA,TRBJ2-3,TRBV29-1,TGCAGCGCCAAAACAGGCCCAGATACGCAGTATTTT,CSAKTGPDTQYF
NA,NA,TRBJ2-4,TRBV2,TGTGCCAGCAGTGGGGAGTCCAAAAACATTCAGTACTTC,CASSGESKNIQYF
NA,TRBD1,TRBJ1-6,TRBV25-1,TGTGCCAGCAGTGAACGCCAGACAGGGGAAGTCTATAATTCACCCCTCCACTTT,CASSERQTGEVYNSPLHF
NA,NA,TRBJ1-5,TRBV29-1,TGCAGCGTTGGGGCAGCTAATCAGCCCCAGCATTTT,CSVGAANQPQHF
NA,NA,TRBJ2-3,TRBV29-1,TGCAGCGTTGAAGGTCGCGCACACAGAGATACGCAGTATTTT,CSVEGRAHRDTQYF
NA,TRBD2,TRBJ2-1,TRBV10-3,TGTGCCATCAGTGTGAGCGGGAAACAGTTCTTC,CAISVSGKQFF
NA,NA,TRBJ2-5,TRBV5-4,TGTGCCAGCGTTCTACAGGGCGCGAGGGAGACCCAGTACTTC,CASVLQGARETQYF
NA,NA,TRBJ1-6,TRBV25-1,TGTGCCAGCAGTCGGCAGGAATCACCCCTCCACTTT,CASSRQESPLHF
NA,NA,TRBJ1-1,TRBV29-1,TGCAGCGCCAGACTGAGCTACGAAGCTTTCTTT,CSARLSYEAFF
NA,NA,TRBJ1-3,TRBV30,TGTGCCTGGAGTGTCGGAAACTCTGGAAACACCATATATTTT,CAWSVGNSGNTIYF
once,NA,TRBJ2-5,TRBV9,TGTGCCAGCAGCGTAGCAGCCGACCAAGAGACCCAGTACTTC,CASSVAADQETQYF
few,TRBD2,TRBJ2-1,TRBV4-3,TGCGCCAGCAGCCAAGATCTGTCCCCTAGCGGGAGAAATGAGCAGTTCTTC,CASSQDLSPSGRNEQFF
few,NA,TRBJ2-1,TRBV29-1,TGCAGCGTTGTAAGCACGAGGGCCAATGAGCAGTTCTTC,CSVVSTRANEQFF
NA,NA,TRBJ2-7,TRBV2,TGTGCCAGCAGCAAGGGGGTTGTTTCCGAGCAGTACTTC,CASSKGVVSEQYF
few,NA,TRBJ1-5,TRBV25-1,TGTGCCAGCAGTGAGGATGGGGTTCAGCCCCAGCATTTT,CASSEDGVQPQHF
NA,NA,TRBJ2-7,TRBV28,TGTGCCAGCAGTCCTAGTGGGCATAACTACGAGCAGTACTTC,CASSPSGHNYEQYF
few,NA,TRBJ2-5,TRBV30,TGTGCCTGGAGAGGCAGCGGAGAGACCCAGTACTTC,CAWRGSGETQYF
NA,TRBD1,TRBJ1-4,TRBV30,TGTGCCTACCGACAGGGAACTAATGAAAAACTGTTTTTT,CAYRQGTNEKLFF
NA,NA,TRBJ1-2,TRBV25-1,TGTGCCAGCAGCTCCTTCAACTATGGCTACACCTTC,CASSSFNYGYTF
NA,NA,TRBJ1-2,TRBV30,TGTGCCTGGAGTAAGGGAACGGGTGGCTACACCTTC,CAWSKGTGGYTF
NA,TRBD2,TRBJ2-7,TRBV2,TGTGCCAGCAGACTAGCGGGGTACGAGCAGTACTTC,CASRLAGYEQYF
NA,TRBD1,TRBJ2-7,TRBV19,TGTGCCAGTAGTACCACAGGGGACTCCTACGAGCAGTACTTC,CASSTTGDSYEQYF
few,TRBD2,TRBJ2-7,TRBV7-2,TGTGCCAGCAGCTTTAGCGGGGGAGCTTACGAGCAGTACTTC,CASSFSGGAYEQYF
once,TRBD2,TRBJ2-7,TRBV28,TGTGCCAGCAGTCGACTAGCGGGAGGCACCTACGAGCAGTACTTC,CASSRLAGGTYEQYF
NA,NA,TRBJ1-1,TRBV7-6,TGTGCCAGCAGCTTATCGTTGAACACTGAAGCTTTCTTT,CASSLSLNTEAFF
NA,NA,TRBJ2-2,TRBV9,TGTGCCAGCAGCGTAAGCACGTCTGGCACCGGGGAGCTGTTTTTT,CASSVSTSGTGELFF
once,NA,TRBJ1-2,TRBV29-1,TGCAGCGGCAGGGGCAGCTATGGCTACACCTTC,CSGRGSYGYTF
NA,NA,TRBJ1-3,TRBV29-1,TGCAGCGCGCGGTCAGGGAGCACCATATATTTT,CSARSGSTIYF
NA,NA,TRBJ2-3,TRBV6-6,TGTGCCAGCACCGTATCGATGGGGTTAACAGATACGCAGTATTTT,CASTVSMGLTDTQYF
NA,NA,TRBJ2-6,TRBV7-2,TGTGCCAGCAGCCCCCAGTTCTCTGGGGCCAACGTCCTGACTTTC,CASSPQFSGANVLTF
NA,NA,TRBJ2-5,TRBV5-1,TGCGCCAGCAGCTTGATCGGGACACAAGAGACCCAGTACTTC,CASSLIGTQETQYF
NA,TRBD1,TRBJ1-2,TRBV5-1,TGCGCCAGCAGTTACGACAGGGCTGGCTACACCTTC,CASSYDRAGYTF
NA,TRBD1,TRBJ2-5,TRBV9,TGTGCCAGCAGCGTCGGGACAGTCCAAGAGACCCAGTACTTC,CASSVGTVQETQYF
NA,NA,TRBJ2-1,TRBV30,TGTGCCTGGAGTGTACGACTAGTGGGTGAGCAGTTCTTC,CAWSVRLVGEQFF
NA,TRBD2,TRBJ2-3,TRBV30,TGTGCCTGGAGTGTAAGCGGGAAGAGCACAGATACGCAGTATTTT,CAWSVSGKSTDTQYF
few,NA,TRBJ1-6,TRBV5-4,TGTGCCAGCAGCTTGGACCCGCTGAGCTCCTATAATTCACCCCTCCACTTT,CASSLDPLSSYNSPLHF
few,NA,TRBJ2-7,TRBV10-3,TGTGCCATCAGTCGGGACTCCTACGAGCAGTACTTC,CAISRDSYEQYF
NA,TRBD2,TRBJ2-1,TRBV7-9,TGTGCCAGCAGCTTAGTGTTTTTGTCGGGACTAGCGCAATGGAATGAGCAGTTCTTC,CASSLVFLSGLAQWNEQFF
NA,NA,TRBJ2-3,TRBV7-9,TGTGCCAGCAGCCTCCTGGCGGGAGATACGCAGTATTTT,CASSLLAGDTQYF
NA,NA,TRBJ2-2,TRBV4-1,TGCGCCAGCAGGTCGTTCCCCGGGGAGCTGTTTTTT,CASRSFPGELFF
NA,TRBD1,TRBJ2-7,TRBV4-1,TGCGCCAGCAGCGCCCGATACCAGGGACAGTACGAGCAGTACTTC,CASSARYQGQYEQYF
NA,NA,TRBJ2-7,TRBV7-9,TGTGCCAGCAGCCTAGGAGGACCCAACGAGCAGTACTTC,CASSLGGPNEQYF
NA,NA,TRBJ2-5,TRBV4-3,TGCGCCAGCAGCCAAGATCCAGGCCGCGGGGAGACCCAGTACTTC,CASSQDPGRGETQYF
NA,NA,TRBJ2-5,TRBV30,TGTGCCTGGAGTCCAGGGAGTACTGAGACCCAGTACTTC,CAWSPGSTETQYF
NA,TRBD1,TRBJ1-5,TRBV4-1,TGCGCCAGCAGCCCCGGGACAGGGGGCACTCAGCCCCAGCATTTT,CASSPGTGGTQPQHF
NA,NA,TRBJ2-7,TRBV30,TGTGCCTGGAGTTATGGATACGAGCAGTACTTC,CAWSYGYEQYF
NA,NA,TRBJ2-4,TRBV7-9,TGTGCCAGCACCCCCGGGGCAGCCAAAAACATTCAGTACTTC,CASTPGAAKNIQYF
NA,NA,TRBJ2-6,TRBV5-1,TGCGCCAGCAGCACGGGACACGCTGGCTCTGGGGCCAACGTCCTGACTTTC,CASSTGHAGSGANVLTF
NA,NA,TRBJ2-7,TRBV30,TGTGCCTGGAGTTTTACCTACGAGCAGTACTTC,CAWSFTYEQYF
NA,NA,TRBJ2-4,TRBV30,TGTGCCTGGAGTGGGACATTAGCCAAAAACATTCAGTACTTC,CAWSGTLAKNIQYF